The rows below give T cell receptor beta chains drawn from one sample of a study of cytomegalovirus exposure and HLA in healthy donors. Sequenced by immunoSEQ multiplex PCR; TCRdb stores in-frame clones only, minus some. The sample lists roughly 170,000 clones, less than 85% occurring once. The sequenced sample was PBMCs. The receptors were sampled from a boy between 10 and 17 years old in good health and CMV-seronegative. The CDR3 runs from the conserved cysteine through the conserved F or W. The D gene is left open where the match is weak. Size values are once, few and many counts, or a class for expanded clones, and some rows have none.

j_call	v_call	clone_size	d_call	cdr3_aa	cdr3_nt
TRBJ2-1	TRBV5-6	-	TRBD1	CASSQDRVNNEQFF	TGTGCCAGCAGCCAGGACAGGGTCAACAATGAGCAGTTCTTC
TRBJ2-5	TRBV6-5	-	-	CASSPDAAGQETQYF	TGTGCCAGCAGCCCCGACGCAGCGGGCCAGGAGACCCAGTACTTC
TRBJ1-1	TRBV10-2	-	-	CASSEAALKGAFF	TGCGCCAGCAGTGAGGCGGCTCTTAAGGGGGCTTTCTTT
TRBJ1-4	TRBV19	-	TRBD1	CASSNQGGNYEKLFF	TGTGCCAGTAGTAACCAGGGGGGAAATTATGAAAAACTGTTTTTT
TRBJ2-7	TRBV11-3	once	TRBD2	CASSRLGSGRAGEQYF	TGTGCCAGCAGCCGGCTGGGGAGCGGGAGGGCGGGCGAGCAGTACTTC
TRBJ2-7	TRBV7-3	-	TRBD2	CASSLRRASGSYEQYF	TGTGCCAGCAGCCTCCGGCGGGCTAGCGGGAGCTACGAGCAGTACTTC
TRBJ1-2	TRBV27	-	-	CASSSTGREGYTF	TGTGCCAGCAGTTCAACAGGGAGGGAAGGCTACACCTTC
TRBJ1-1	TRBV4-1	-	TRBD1	CASSLDRLGKGANTEAFF	TGCGCCAGCAGTCTCGACCGGTTGGGGAAGGGGGCGAACACTGAAGCTTTCTTT
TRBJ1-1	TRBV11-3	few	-	CASSFYRGRGRSEAFF	TGTGCCAGCAGCTTCTATAGGGGGAGGGGTCGCAGTGAAGCTTTCTTT
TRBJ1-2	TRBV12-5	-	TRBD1	CASGLLGQGVGGYTF	TGTGCTAGTGGTTTGTTGGGACAGGGGGTTGGTGGCTACACCTTC
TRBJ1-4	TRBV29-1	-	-	CSVPEGEKLFF	TGCAGCGTTCCGGAGGGTGAAAAACTGTTTTTT
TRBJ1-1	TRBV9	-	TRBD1	CASSAQPGQKTEAFF	TGTGCCAGCAGCGCCCAACCGGGACAGAAAACTGAAGCTTTCTTT
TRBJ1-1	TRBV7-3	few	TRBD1	CASSFPTGGSFVAEAFF	TGTGCCAGCAGCTTCCCGACAGGGGGTAGTTTTGTCGCTGAAGCTTTCTTT
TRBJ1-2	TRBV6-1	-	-	CASSEAGAQGFYGYTF	TGTGCCAGCAGTGAAGCGGGGGCGCAGGGGTTCTATGGCTACACCTTC
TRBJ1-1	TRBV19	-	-	CASSIIGGYTEAFF	TGTGCCAGTAGTATCATAGGGGGATACACTGAAGCTTTCTTT
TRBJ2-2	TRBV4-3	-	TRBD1	CASSYEPGTGTGELFF	TGCGCCAGCAGTTACGAACCGGGGACAGGAACCGGGGAGCTGTTTTTT
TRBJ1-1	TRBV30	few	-	CAWSVEVNTEAFF	TGTGCCTGGAGTGTAGAGGTGAACACTGAAGCTTTCTTT
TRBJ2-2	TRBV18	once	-	CASSPRRQTGLTGELFF	TGTGCCAGCTCACCTCGACGACAGACGGGACTCACCGGGGAGCTGTTTTTT
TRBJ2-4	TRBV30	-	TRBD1	CTAGTGENIQYF	TGTACAGCGGGGACAGGGGAGAACATTCAGTACTTC
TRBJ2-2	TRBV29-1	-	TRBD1	CSVERQGMNTGELFF	TGCAGCGTTGAGCGACAGGGGATGAACACCGGGGAGCTGTTTTTT
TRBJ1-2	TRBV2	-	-	CASLFSLVREFRYGYTF	TGTGCCAGCCTGTTCTCTCTGGTCAGGGAATTTAGGTATGGCTACACCTTC
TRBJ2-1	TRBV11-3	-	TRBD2	CASSDGSGVSSYNEQFF	TGTGCCAGCAGCGATGGAAGCGGGGTGAGCTCCTACAATGAGCAGTTCTTC
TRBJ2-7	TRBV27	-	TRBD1	CASSYRGQVYEQYF	TGTGCCAGCAGTTACAGGGGACAGGTCTACGAGCAGTACTTC
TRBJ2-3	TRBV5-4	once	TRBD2	CASSLAAGGPDTQYF	TGTGCCAGCAGCTTGGCAGCGGGAGGCCCAGATACGCAGTATTTT
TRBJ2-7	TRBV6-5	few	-	CASSADGTYEQYF	TGTGCCAGCAGTGCGGACGGGACCTACGAGCAGTACTTC
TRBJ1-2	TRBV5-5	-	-	CASSLARGGNYGYTF	TGTGCCAGCAGCTTGGCCCGGGGAGGGAACTATGGCTACACCTTC
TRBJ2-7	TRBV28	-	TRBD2	CASSLSTSGPYEQYF	TGTGCCAGCAGTTTATCGACTAGCGGCCCCTACGAGCAGTACTTC
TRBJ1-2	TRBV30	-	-	CAWTVPGFEEGYTF	TGTGCCTGGACCGTACCGGGGTTTGAGGAGGGCTACACCTTC
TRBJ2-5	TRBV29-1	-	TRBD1	CSVEEGGTAAQYF	TGCAGCGTTGAAGAAGGGGGCACCGCGGCCCAGTACTTC
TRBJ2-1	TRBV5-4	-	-	CASSLTTEGTEQFF	TGTGCCAGCAGCCTAACCACCGAAGGGACAGAGCAGTTCTTC
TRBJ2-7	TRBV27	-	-	CASSLSPGSYEQYF	TGTGCCAGCAGTTTATCCCCAGGATCCTACGAGCAGTACTTC
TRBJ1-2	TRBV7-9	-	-	CASSSGGGYYGYTF	TGTGCCAGCAGCTCCGGGGGGGGGTATTATGGCTACACCTTC
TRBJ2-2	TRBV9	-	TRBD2	CASSVRKAGGNTGELFF	TGTGCCAGCAGCGTAAGGAAAGCGGGGGGAAACACCGGGGAGCTGTTTTTT
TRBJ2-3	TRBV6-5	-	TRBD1	CATNRDRGTDTQYF	TGTGCCACCAACCGGGACAGGGGCACAGATACGCAGTATTTT
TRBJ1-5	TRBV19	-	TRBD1	CASRTGRESHQPQHF	TGTGCCAGTAGGACAGGGAGAGAAAGTCATCAGCCCCAGCATTTT
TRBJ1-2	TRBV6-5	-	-	CASSFRPGRGAGYTF	TGTGCCAGCAGTTTCCGCCCGGGGAGGGGGGCGGGCTACACCTTC
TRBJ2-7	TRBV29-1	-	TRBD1	CSVGMGQGYEQYF	TGCAGCGTGGGGATGGGACAGGGCTACGAGCAGTACTTC
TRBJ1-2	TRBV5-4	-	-	CASSLGVRRDQGHGYTF	TGTGCCAGCAGCTTGGGCGTACGTCGGGACCAGGGGCATGGCTACACCTTC
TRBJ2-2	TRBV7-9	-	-	CASSLWRGLNTGELFF	TGTGCCAGCAGCCTTTGGAGGGGCCTGAACACCGGGGAGCTGTTTTTT
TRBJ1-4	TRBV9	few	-	CASSAGGTNEKLFF	TGTGCCAGCAGCGCCGGGGGTACTAATGAAAAACTGTTTTTT
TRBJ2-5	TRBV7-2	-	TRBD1	CASSPLRGSQETQYF	TGTGCCAGCAGCCCGCTCAGGGGGTCCCAAGAGACCCAGTACTTC
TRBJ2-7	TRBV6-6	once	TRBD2	CASSWTSYEQYF	TGTGCCAGCAGTTGGACTAGCTACGAGCAGTACTTC
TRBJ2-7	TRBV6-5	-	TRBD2	CASSLSGSSYEQYF	TGTGCCAGCAGTCTTAGCGGGAGCTCCTACGAGCAGTACTTC
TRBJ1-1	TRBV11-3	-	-	CASSLDRDGTEAFF	TGTGCCAGCAGCTTAGACAGGGATGGCACTGAAGCTTTCTTT
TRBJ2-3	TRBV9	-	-	CASSGSDSSFEGDTQYF	TGTGCCAGCAGCGGATCAGACTCGTCGTTTGAGGGAGATACGCAGTATTTT
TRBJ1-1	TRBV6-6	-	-	CASSYSGGNTEAFF	TGTGCCAGCAGTTACTCCGGCGGGAACACTGAAGCTTTCTTT
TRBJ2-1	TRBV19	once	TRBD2	CASRDYPGGYNEQFF	TGTGCCAGTAGGGACTACCCCGGGGGGTACAATGAGCAGTTCTTC